The rows below give T cell receptor beta chains drawn from one sample of a study of cytomegalovirus exposure and HLA in healthy donors. Sequencing used immunoSEQ multiplex PCR; TCRdb keeps in-frame clones, though not all of them. The data contain 160,000 or so clones, around 74% of them singletons. Sequenced input: PBMCs. The receptors shown here come from a female donor in good health and CMV-seronegative. CDR3s include the opening cysteine and the closing phenylalanine or tryptophan.

>TRBV7-2|TRBJ2-7
CASSLGGQGYEQYF
>TRBV4-3|TRBJ1-2
CASSFESERDGGYGYTF
>TRBV27|TRBJ1-2
CASSVEQGNPYGYTF
>TRBV7-2|TRBJ2-7
CASSQQGYEQHF
>TRBV28|TRBJ2-2
CASRSSGSKTGELFF
>TRBV30|TRBJ1-2
CAWSPGQGNYGYTF
>TRBV29-1|TRBJ2-3
CSVGTSRADTQYF
>TRBV7-6|TRBJ1-2
CASSLARPGQGMSYTF
>TRBV30|TRBJ1-3
CAWREPGTGFGNTIYF
>TRBV2|TRBJ2-5
CASSAPSGAQETQYF
>TRBV13|TRBJ1-2
CASSSDRNYGYTF
>TRBV11-2|TRBJ2-5
CASSTRDRGLQETQYF
>TRBV7-3|TRBJ2-1
CASSPPGVVGEQFF
>TRBV6-5|TRBJ2-7
CASSYGSGAPLEQYF
>TRBV5-4|TRBJ2-5
CASSPEPGGETQYF
>TRBV7-2|TRBJ1-3
CASSPYDGRNTIYF
>TRBV5-1|TRBJ1-2
CASSQQVLGGYGYTF
>TRBV5-3|TRBJ2-2
CARQREVDTGELFF
>TRBV30|TRBJ1-2
CAWSVGLNYGYTF
>TRBV21-1|TRBJ2-3
CASSKARGWTDTQYF
>TRBV2|TRBJ1-4
CASSEAGNEKLFF
>TRBV28|TRBJ1-2
CASSFGDKEVEGYTF
>TRBV29-1|TRBJ1-2
CSVEGRGDRDSYGYTF
>TRBV9|TRBJ2-7
CASSGTDDRGAYEQYF
>TRBV9|TRBJ1-1
CASGSGGKTEAFF
>TRBV4-3|TRBJ1-1
CASSQDRGTGAFF
>TRBV30|TRBJ2-1
CAWSSPRGGIHNEQFF
>TRBV9|TRBJ1-3
CASSDPHRDTNTIYF
>TRBV6-6|TRBJ1-2
CASSATGQGNYGYTF
>TRBV6-5|TRBJ1-2
CASRPGTGGRYGYTF
>TRBV15|TRBJ2-5
CATSRSRTGAETQYF
>TRBV28|TRBJ1-1
CASSPLTGSMNTEAFF
>TRBV9|TRBJ1-3
CASSVGGGRSGNTIYF
>TRBV11-1|TRBJ2-3
CASSLWGLEPYF
>TRBV6-5|TRBJ2-6
CASTEGDSGANVLTF
>TRBV30|TRBJ1-4
CAWRTRNEKLFF
>TRBV4-1|TRBJ1-1
CASSQRGSTEAFF
>TRBV28|TRBJ1-2
CASSLGGGYGYTF
>TRBV13|TRBJ2-1
CASSTSRRNEQFF
>TRBV18|TRBJ2-7
CASSGTTGSSYEQYF
>TRBV5-1|TRBJ2-7
CASSLAAGTGTYEQYF
>TRBV28|TRBJ2-2
CASRDSGRAGGELFF
>TRBV7-2|TRBJ2-1
CASSRRGASYNEQFF
>TRBV27|TRBJ1-1
CASSLAGGAATEAFF
>TRBV11-2|TRBJ1-1
CASSSGQGFTEAFF
>TRBV6-5|TRBJ2-6
CASSYSRDGANVLTF
>TRBV5-6|TRBJ1-6
CASSREQGYDSPLHF
>TRBV4-1|TRBJ2-7
CASSQDKLAGGLYEQYF
>TRBV19|TRBJ1-2
CASSWAANYGYTF
>TRBV4-1|TRBJ2-3
CASSQDSYSGRGTDTQYF
>TRBV6-1|TRBJ1-6
CASSALQRSSYNSPLHF
>TRBV7-2|TRBJ1-1
CASSFGYQNTEAFF
>TRBV28|TRBJ2-4
CASSDRTGTAKNIQYF
>TRBV28|TRBJ1-4
CASSLQGSEKLFF
>TRBV6-5|TRBJ1-2
CASSSSSGGGYGYTF
>TRBV7-2|TRBJ2-1
CASSLGGGNEQFF
>TRBV2|TRBJ2-4
CASSTGLAGGGLAKNIQYF
>TRBV5-1|TRBJ2-1
CASSFGGSSYNEQFF
>TRBV28|TRBJ2-5
CASSLGGPQETQYF